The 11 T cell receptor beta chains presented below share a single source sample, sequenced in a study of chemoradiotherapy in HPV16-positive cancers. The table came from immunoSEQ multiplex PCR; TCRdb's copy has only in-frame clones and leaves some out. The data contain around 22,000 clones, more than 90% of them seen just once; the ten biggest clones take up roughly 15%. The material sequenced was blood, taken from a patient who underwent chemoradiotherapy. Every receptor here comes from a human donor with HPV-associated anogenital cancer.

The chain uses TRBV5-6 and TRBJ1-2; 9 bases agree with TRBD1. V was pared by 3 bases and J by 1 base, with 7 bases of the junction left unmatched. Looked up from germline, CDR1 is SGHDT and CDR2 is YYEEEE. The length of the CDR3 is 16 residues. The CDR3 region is CASSSLQGARNYGYTF. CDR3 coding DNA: TGTGCCAGCAGCTCACTACAGGGGGCGCGTAACTATGGCTACACCTTC.

DNA for the CDR3: TGTGCCAGCTCACCCGGACAGGGGGGGAGGAACACTGAAGCTTTCTTT. This translates into CASSPGQGGRNTEAFF. The chain recombines TRBV18 with TRBJ1-1; 10 bases agree with TRBD1. With V trimmed by 3 bases and J by 1 base, 5 bases remained unmatched. This CDR3 region has 16 residues. Germline CDR1 KGHSH, CDR2 LQKENI.

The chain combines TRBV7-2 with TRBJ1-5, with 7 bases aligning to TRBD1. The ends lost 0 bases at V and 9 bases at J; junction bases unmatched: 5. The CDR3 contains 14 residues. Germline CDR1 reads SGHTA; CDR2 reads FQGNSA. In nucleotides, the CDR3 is TGTGCCAGCAGCTTAGCCAGGGGGAATAGGCCCCAGCATTTT. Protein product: CASSLARGNRPQHF.

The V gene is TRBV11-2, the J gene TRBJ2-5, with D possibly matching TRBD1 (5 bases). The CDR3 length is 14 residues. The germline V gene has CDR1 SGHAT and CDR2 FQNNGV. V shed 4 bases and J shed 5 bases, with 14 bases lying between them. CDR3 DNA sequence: TGTGCCAGCAGCTACCGGACCGCAGGGGAGACCCAGTACTTC. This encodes CASSYRTAGETQYF.

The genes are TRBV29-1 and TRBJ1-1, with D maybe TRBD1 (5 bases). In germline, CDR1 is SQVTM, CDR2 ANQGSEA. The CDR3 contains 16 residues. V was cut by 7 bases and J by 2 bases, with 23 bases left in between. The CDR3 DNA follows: TGCAGCGCCGAAGCGGTGGGGGGGGTGGGCAACACTGAAGCTTTCTTT. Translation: CSAEAVGGVGNTEAFF. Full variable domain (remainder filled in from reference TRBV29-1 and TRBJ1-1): SAVISQKPSRDICQRGTSLTIQCQVDSQVTMMFWYRQQPGQSLTLIATANQGSEATYESGFVIDKFPISRPNLTFSTLTVSNMSPEDSSIYLCSAEAVGGVGNTEAFFGQGTRLTVV.

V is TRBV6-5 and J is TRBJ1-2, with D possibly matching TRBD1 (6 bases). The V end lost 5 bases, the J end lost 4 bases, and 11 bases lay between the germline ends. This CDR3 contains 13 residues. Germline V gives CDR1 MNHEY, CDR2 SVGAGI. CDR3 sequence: CASSGGRFYGYTF. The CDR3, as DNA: TGTGCCAGCAGTGGGGGGCGGTTCTATGGCTACACCTTC.

The CDR3 loop reads CASSLVSGVFTGELFF. CDR3 DNA: TGCGCCAGCAGCTTGGTCTCGGGAGTATTTACCGGGGAGCTGTTTTTT. This chain connects TRBV5-1 to TRBJ2-2; D might be TRBD2 (6 bases). The CDR3 contains 16 residues. Trimming cost V 0 bases and J 5 bases, with 14 bases left between them. The V gene's germline CDR1 is SGHRS and CDR2 YFSETQ.

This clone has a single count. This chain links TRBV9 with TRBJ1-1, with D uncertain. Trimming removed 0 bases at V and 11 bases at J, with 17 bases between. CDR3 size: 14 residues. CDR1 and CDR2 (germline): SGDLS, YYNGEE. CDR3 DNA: TGTGCCAGCAGCGTAGAATCCGAATCCGGGCAGGCTTTCTTT. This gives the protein CASSVESESGQAFF.

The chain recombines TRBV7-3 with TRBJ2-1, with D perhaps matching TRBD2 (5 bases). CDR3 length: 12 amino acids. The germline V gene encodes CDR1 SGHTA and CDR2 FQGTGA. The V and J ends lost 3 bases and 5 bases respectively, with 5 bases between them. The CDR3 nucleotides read TGTGCCAGCAGCTTCGGGAACAATGAGCAGTTCTTC. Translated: CASSFGNNEQFF.

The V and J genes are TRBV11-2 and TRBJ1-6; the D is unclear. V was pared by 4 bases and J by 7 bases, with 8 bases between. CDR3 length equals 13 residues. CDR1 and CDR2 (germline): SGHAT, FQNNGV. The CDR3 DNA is TGTGCCAGCAGCTATCCGGGCAATTCACCCCTCCACTTT. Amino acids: CASSYPGNSPLHF.

In DNA form, the CDR3 reads TGTGCCAGTCAGCGGGGGGGTGACAATGAGCAGTTCTTC. It specifies CASQRGGDNEQFF. The chain joins TRBV9 to TRBJ2-1; 10 bases line up with TRBD2. Germline CDR1 is SGDLS and CDR2 is YYNGEE. The CDR3 has 13 amino acids. The trim removed 8 bases at V and 5 bases at J, leaving 4 bases unmatched.